The T cell receptor beta chain under discussion was sequenced for a study of B cell selection in AIRE deficiency. To note about this clone: Its cognate antigen is unknown.

General study points: About 30.6% of healthy-shared Treg sequences were found among patient Tconv cells. CDR3s were shorter in shared Treg sequences, reflecting few non-templated nucleotide insertions.

Per the germline V gene, CDR1 is MDHEN and CDR2 is SYDVKM. With 6 bases removed from V and 2 bases from J, the gap between germline ends came to 17 bases. The CDR3 is 17 residues long. CD4+CD127+ cells were sorted as the conventional CD4 T cells. Produced via immunoSEQ multiplex PCR; TCRdb's table is partial and in-frame only. The sample gives about 25,000 clones, roughly 95% of which show up once; roughly 0.2% is in the top ten. Sequencing was done on a sample of CD4+CD127+ conventional T cells sorted from PBMCs. V and J are TRBV28 and TRBJ2-6; maybe TRBD1 (6 bases). This clonotype originated in a human donor in good health. The CDR3 here is CASSTTYRVTGANVLTF. CDR3 nucleotides: TGTGCCAGCAGCACAACCTACAGGGTCACTGGGGCCAACGTCCTGACTTTC.